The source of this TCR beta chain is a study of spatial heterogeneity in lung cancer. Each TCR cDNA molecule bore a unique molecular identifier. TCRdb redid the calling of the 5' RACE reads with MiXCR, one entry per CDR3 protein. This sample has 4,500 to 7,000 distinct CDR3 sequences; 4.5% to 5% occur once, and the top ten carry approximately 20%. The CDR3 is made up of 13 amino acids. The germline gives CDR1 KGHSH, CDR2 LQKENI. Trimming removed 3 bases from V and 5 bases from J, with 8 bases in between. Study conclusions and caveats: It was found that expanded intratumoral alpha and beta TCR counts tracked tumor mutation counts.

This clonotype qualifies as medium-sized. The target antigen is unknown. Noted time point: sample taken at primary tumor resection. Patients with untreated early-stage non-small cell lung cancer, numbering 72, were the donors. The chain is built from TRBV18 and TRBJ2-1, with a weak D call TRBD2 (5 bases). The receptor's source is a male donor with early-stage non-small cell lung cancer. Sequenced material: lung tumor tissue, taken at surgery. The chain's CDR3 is CASSPSTNNEQFF. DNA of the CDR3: TGTGCCAGCTCACCCTCGACTAACAATGAGCAGTTCTTC.